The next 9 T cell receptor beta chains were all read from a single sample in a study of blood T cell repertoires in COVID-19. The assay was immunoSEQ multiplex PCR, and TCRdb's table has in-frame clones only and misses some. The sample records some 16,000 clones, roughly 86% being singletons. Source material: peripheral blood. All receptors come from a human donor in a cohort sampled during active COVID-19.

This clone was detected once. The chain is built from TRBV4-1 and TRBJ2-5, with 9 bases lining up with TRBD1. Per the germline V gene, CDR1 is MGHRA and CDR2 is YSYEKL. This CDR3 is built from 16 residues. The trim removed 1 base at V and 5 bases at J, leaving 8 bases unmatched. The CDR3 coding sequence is TGCGCCAGCAGCCAAGGCTGGGGACAGGGACCCGAGACCCAGTACTTC. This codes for CASSQGWGQGPETQYF.

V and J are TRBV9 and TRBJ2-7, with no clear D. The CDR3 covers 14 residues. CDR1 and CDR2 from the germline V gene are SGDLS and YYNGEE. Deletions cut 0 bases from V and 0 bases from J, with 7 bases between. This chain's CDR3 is CASSVGQFSYEQYF. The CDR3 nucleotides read TGTGCCAGCAGCGTAGGCCAGTTCTCCTACGAGCAGTACTTC.

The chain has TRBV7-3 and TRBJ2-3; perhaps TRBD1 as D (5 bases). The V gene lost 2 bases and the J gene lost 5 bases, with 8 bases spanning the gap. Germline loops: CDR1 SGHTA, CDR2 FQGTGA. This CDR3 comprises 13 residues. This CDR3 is CASSLQGEDTQYF. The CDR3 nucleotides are TGTGCCAGCAGCTTACAAGGGGAAGATACGCAGTATTTT.

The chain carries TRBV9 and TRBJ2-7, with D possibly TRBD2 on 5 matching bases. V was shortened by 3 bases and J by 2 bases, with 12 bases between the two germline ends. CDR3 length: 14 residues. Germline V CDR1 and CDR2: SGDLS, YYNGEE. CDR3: CASSARTGTYEQYF. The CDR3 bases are TGTGCCAGCAGCGCCCGGACGGGGACCTACGAGCAGTACTTC.

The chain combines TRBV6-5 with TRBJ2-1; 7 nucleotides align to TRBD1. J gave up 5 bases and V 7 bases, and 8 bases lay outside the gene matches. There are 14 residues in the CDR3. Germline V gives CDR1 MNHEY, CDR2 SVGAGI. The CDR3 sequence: CASTRQGGDNEQFF. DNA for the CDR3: TGTGCCAGCACTAGACAGGGTGGGGACAATGAGCAGTTCTTC.

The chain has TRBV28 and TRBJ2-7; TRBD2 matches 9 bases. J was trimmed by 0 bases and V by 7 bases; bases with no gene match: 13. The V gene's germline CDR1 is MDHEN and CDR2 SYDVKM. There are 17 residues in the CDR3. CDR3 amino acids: CASKSSGSHLPSYEQYF. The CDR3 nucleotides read TGTGCCAGCAAGAGTAGCGGGAGTCATCTACCCTCCTACGAGCAGTACTTC.

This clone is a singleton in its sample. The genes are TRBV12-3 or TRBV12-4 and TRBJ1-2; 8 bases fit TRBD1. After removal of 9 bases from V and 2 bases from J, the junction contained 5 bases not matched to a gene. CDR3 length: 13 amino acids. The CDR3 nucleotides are TGTGCCAGTCGACAGGGGATGAACTATGGCTACACCTTC. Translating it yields CASRQGMNYGYTF.

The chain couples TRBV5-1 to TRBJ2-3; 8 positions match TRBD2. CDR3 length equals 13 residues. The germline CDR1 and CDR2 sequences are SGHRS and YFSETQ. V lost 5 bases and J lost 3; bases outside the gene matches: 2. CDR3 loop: CASSTSGTDTQYF. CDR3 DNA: TGCGCCAGCAGTACTAGCGGAACAGATACGCAGTATTTT.

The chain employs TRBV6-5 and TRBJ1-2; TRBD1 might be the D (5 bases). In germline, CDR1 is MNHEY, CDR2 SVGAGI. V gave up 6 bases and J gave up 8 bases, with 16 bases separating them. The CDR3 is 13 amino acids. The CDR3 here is CASRRGEYSGYTF. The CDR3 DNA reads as TGTGCCAGCAGACGGGGGGAATATAGCGGCTACACCTTC.